Below are 13 T cell receptor beta chains sequenced from a single sample in a study of cytotoxic CD8 clonotypes in ibrutinib-treated CLL. The method was immunoSEQ multiplex PCR; TCRdb's version includes in-frame clones alone and lacks a portion of them. This table has 100,000 or so clones, more than 55% appearing once. Source: PBMCs, taken after 24 months of ibrutinib treatment. Source of these receptors: a human donor with chronic lymphocytic leukemia.

V usage is TRBV19 and J usage is TRBJ1-2; D gene uncertain. V gave up 5 bases and J gave up 2 bases, with 18 bases separating them. Germline assignment: CDR1 LNHDA and CDR2 SQIVND (reference sequence). The CDR3 runs to 16 residues. The CDR3 is CASSDSRAERNYGYTF. CDR3 DNA: TGTGCCAGTAGTGATTCGAGGGCGGAGAGGAACTATGGCTACACCTTC. The full variable domain, with the rest looked up from reference TRBV19 and TRBJ1-2, is DGGITQSPKYLFRKEGQNVTLSCEQNLNHDAMYWYRQDPGQGLRLIYYSQIVNDFQKGDIAEGYSVSREKKESFPLTVTSAQKNPTAFYLCASSDSRAERNYGYTFGSGTRLTVV.

This clone was recorded at least ten times. Because the CDR3's place on the DNA is in doubt, the DNA is left out and the CDR3 is given as listed by TCRdb. The chain carries TRBV5-3 and TRBJ2-5; the table's D call TRBD2 went unverified against the DNA. TRBV5-3 is treated as an ORF (open reading frame) with a function not yet certain. The CDR3 spans 15 residues, counting both ends. CDR3: CARSFLWGGPETQYF.

The chain combines TRBV5-1 with TRBJ2-3; 10 bases fit TRBD1. The CDR3 spans 17 residues. Germline V CDR1 and CDR2: SGHRS, YFSETQ. V lost 2 bases and J lost 3; bases outside the gene matches: 9. This CDR3 is CASSFAGTGDLTDTQYF. The CDR3 DNA reads as TGCGCCAGCAGCTTCGCCGGGACAGGGGATTTAACAGATACGCAGTATTTT.

The rearrangement joins TRBV6-1 to TRBJ2-2; D perhaps matches TRBD1 (5 bases). The V and J ends lost 4 bases and 5 bases respectively, with 11 bases between them. Germline V gives CDR1 MNHNS, CDR2 SASEGT. The CDR3 is 14 residues long. DNA of the CDR3: TGTGCCAGCAGTGCCCGACAGTATACCGGGGAGCTGTTTTTT. Amino acids: CASSARQYTGELFF.

The chain employs TRBV5-1 and TRBJ1-5; D perhaps matches TRBD1 (6 bases). V was clipped by 2 bases and J by 5 bases, with 11 bases between them. The CDR3 is made up of 14 amino acids. The germline gives CDR1 SGHRS, CDR2 YFSETQ. As DNA, the CDR3 is TGCGCCAGCAGCTTAGGACAGAGCGATCAGCCCCAGCATTTT. Encoded protein: CASSLGQSDQPQHF. Full variable domain (outside the CDR3, taken from reference TRBV5-1 and TRBJ1-5): KAGVTQTPRYLIKTRGQQVTLSCSPISGHRSVSWYQQTPGQGLQFLFEYFSETQRNKGNFPGRFSGRQFSNSRSEMNVSTLELGDSALYLCASSLGQSDQPQHFGDGTRLSIL.

In this sample, this clone turned up once. The J gene is TRBJ2-7, the V gene TRBV29-1; D may be TRBD1 or TRBD2 (5 bases each). Trimming pared 7 bases from V and 7 bases from J, leaving 17 bases between. This CDR3 is built from 12 residues. CDR1 SQVTM and CDR2 ANQGSEA come from the germline V gene. The CDR3 DNA is TGCAGCGCCGGAATGGGGGTGCGGGAGCAGTACTTC. This encodes CSAGMGVREQYF.

The genes are TRBV2 and TRBJ2-5; D perhaps matches TRBD1 (6 bases). V lost 4 bases and J 7 bases, leaving 16 bases between the germline ends. Germline assignment: CDR1 SNHLY and CDR2 FYNNEI. The CDR3 covers 14 residues. The CDR3 sequence: CASSAGAGAGTQYF. For the CDR3, the DNA is TGTGCCAGCAGTGCAGGGGCAGGCGCCGGGACCCAGTACTTC.

This chain links TRBV11-3 with TRBJ2-3; 9 bases are a match to TRBD1. The junction had 5 bases not matched to a gene; V was cut back by 0 bases and J by 4 bases. This CDR3 spans 16 amino acids. Germline CDR1 SGHNT, CDR2 YENEEA. CDR3 sequence reads: CASSLDIGTGSDTQYF. The CDR3 DNA reads as TGTGCCAGCAGCTTAGACATCGGGACAGGGTCAGATACGCAGTATTTT.

The chain couples TRBV30 to TRBJ2-7, with 7 nucleotides matching TRBD1. The CDR3 is 13 residues long. Trimming at V came to 1 base and at J to 3 bases, leaving 3 bases not matched to a gene. Germline CDR1 reads GTSNPN; CDR2 reads SVGIG (reference sequence). The CDR3 loop reads CAWSEGTDYEQYF. CDR3 nucleotide sequence: TGTGCCTGGAGTGAGGGGACAGACTACGAGCAGTACTTC.

The V call is TRBV5-1, the J call TRBJ1-1, with a tentative D call TRBD1 (5 bases). CDR3 length: 14 residues. V gave up 7 bases and J gave up 1 base, with 14 bases separating them. Germline V CDR1 and CDR2: SGHRS, YFSETQ. Here the CDR3 DNA reads TGCGCCAGCCGCGAGGGGACCGGGAACACTGAAGCTTTCTTT. Translation gives CASREGTGNTEAFF.

On this clone itself: In this CDR3 the conserved last residue, phenylalanine or tryptophan, is missing, so a read error is likely. The chain joins TRBV18 to TRBJ1-1; TRBD1 aligns across 7 bases. The V segment lost 1 base and the J segment 11 bases; nucleotides outside the gene matches: 4. The CDR3 loop spans 12 amino acids. Germline CDR1 reads KGHSH; CDR2 reads LQKENI. CDR3 bases: TGTGCCAGCTCACCACAACGACAGGGTGCTTTCCTT. Protein: CASSPQRQGAFL.

The chain couples TRBV1 to TRBJ2-2; TRBD2 is the table's D call and was not checked against the DNA. TRBV1 is reported as a pseudogene. The CDR3 contains 14 residues. The DNA of the CDR3 is TGCACCAGCAGCCAAGTGCGAGGGACCGGGGAGCTGTTTTTT. Translation gives CTSSQVRGTGELFF.

This clone was counted between two and nine times. V and J are TRBV5-1 and TRBJ1-2; D is ambiguous. The V gene lost 0 bases and the J gene lost 3 bases, with 9 bases spanning the gap. Germline CDR1 reads SGHRS; CDR2 reads YFSETQ. This CDR3 is built from 14 residues. In DNA, the CDR3 is TGCGCCAGCAGCTTGGTTGGAGAGGACTATGGCTACACCTTC. Its protein is CASSLVGEDYGYTF.